This TCR beta chain was sequenced for a study of T-cell memory formation after mild COVID-19. Study-wide results and limits: Clones shrinking from day 15 to 85 showed even CD4/CD8 mixes; later expanders tilted CD4+.

V lost 0 bases and J 3 bases, leaving 12 bases between the germline ends. Germline V gene lookup returns CDR1 SGDLS and CDR2 YYNGEE. This CDR3 spans 16 amino acids. This clonotype was observed a few times. The antigen is not known. cDNA libraries for TCR alpha and TCR beta, carrying sample barcodes and UMIs, came from 5'RACE with constant-segment primers. TCRdb analysed the 5' RACE reads with MiXCR anew, one entry per CDR3 protein. The repertoire has approximately 190,000 distinct CDR3 sequences, 18% of them found once; the top ten carry 2.4%. The chain couples TRBV9 to TRBJ2-2; tentatively, D is TRBD1 or TRBD2 (7 bases each). This clonotype was obtained from an adult woman who had mild COVID-19 (a few samples of this study predate the infection). Cell type and time point are not known. The specimen sequenced was PBMCs or a T cell subset sorted from them (not recorded which). The CDR3 DNA follows: TGTGCCAGCAGCGTAGGTGCAGGGGGGGACACCGGGGAGCTGTTTTTT. This translates into CASSVGAGGDTGELFF.